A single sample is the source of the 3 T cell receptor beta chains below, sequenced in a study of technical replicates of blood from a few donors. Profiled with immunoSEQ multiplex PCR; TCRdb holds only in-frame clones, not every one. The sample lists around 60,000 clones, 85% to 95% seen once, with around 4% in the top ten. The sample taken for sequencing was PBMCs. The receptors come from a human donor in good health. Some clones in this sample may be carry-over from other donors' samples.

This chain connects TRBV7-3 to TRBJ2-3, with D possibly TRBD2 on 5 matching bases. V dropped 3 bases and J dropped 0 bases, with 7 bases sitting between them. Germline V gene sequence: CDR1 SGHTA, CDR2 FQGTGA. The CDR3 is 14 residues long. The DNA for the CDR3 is TGTGCCAGCAGCTTTACGGGAAGCACAGATACGCAGTATTTT. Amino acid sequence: CASSFTGSTDTQYF.

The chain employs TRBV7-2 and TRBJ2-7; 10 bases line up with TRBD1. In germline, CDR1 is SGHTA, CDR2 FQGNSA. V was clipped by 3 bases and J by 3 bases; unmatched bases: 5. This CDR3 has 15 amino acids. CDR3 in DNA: TGTGCCAGCAGCTTTCAGGACAGGGGGGACTACGAGCAGTACTTC. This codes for CASSFQDRGDYEQYF.

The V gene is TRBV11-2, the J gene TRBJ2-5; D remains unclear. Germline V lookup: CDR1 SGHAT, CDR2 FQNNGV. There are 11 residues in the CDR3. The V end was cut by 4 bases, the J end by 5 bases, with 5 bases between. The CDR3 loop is CASSYGETQYF. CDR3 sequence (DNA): TGTGCCAGCAGCTACGGGGAGACCCAGTACTTC.